This passage covers 8 T cell receptor beta chains from one sample sequenced in a study of CD8 T cells in ankylosing spondylitis. Via MiXCR, TCRdb re-called the 5' RACE reads, giving one row per CDR3 protein. The table has about 360,000 distinct CDR3 sequences, approximately 20% seen once; the top ten hold about 12%. Input material: blood, either unsorted or a sorted T cell fraction (not recorded which). The receptors stem from a male donor with ankylosing spondylitis or in good health (not recorded which).

The CDR3 region has the DNA TGTGCCAGCAGCCACGGACTAGCGGGGGGAGGAACCGGGGAGCTGTTTTTT. It specifies CASSHGLAGGGTGELFF. The chain has TRBV11-2 and TRBJ2-2; TRBD2 agrees at 14 bases. The CDR3 is 17 residues long. V lost 5 bases, J lost 5 bases, and 7 bases stayed unmatched. Germline V gene sequence: CDR1 SGHAT, CDR2 FQNNGV.

V and J are TRBV3-1 and TRBJ2-3; D possibly corresponds to TRBD2 (6 bases). Deletions cut 4 bases from V and 5 bases from J, with 16 bases between. Germline loops: CDR1 LGHDT, CDR2 YNNKEL (reference sequence). This CDR3 spans 15 amino acids. The CDR3 bases are TGTGCCAGCAGCCCTAGCGTCGGGGCAGTAGATACGCAGTATTTT. This sequence encodes CASSPSVGAVDTQYF.

The chain links TRBV28 to TRBJ1-2; 9 bases map to TRBD1. The junction had 5 bases not matched to a gene; V was cut back by 5 bases and J by 7 bases. This CDR3 has 13 residues. The germline V gene encodes CDR1 MDHEN and CDR2 SYDVKM. CDR3 bases: TGTGCCAGCAGTAGGGGACAGGGTGTTGGCTACACCTTC. The encoded protein is CASSRGQGVGYTF.

This clonotype was picked up a small number of times. The chain links TRBV24-1 to TRBJ2-1; 8 bases map to TRBD2. The CDR3 runs 19 residues. V was pared by 2 bases and J by 1 base, with 12 bases of the junction left unmatched. Germline CDR1 is KGHDR and CDR2 is SFDVKD. The CDR3 loop is CATSDSGKPAGASYNEQFF. The CDR3 bases are TGTGCCACCAGTGATTCCGGTAAGCCAGCGGGGGCTTCCTACAATGAGCAGTTCTTC.

The CDR3: CASTPGALYGYTF. The CDR3 DNA is TGTGCCAGCACCCCAGGAGCCCTCTATGGCTACACCTTC. This chain uses TRBV7-9 with TRBJ1-2; D remains unclear. Trimming shortened V by 7 bases and J by 4 bases, and 13 bases separated the two germline ends. This CDR3 contains 13 residues. Germline CDR1 is SEHNR and CDR2 is FQNEAQ (reference sequence).

This clonotype turned up a few times. The rearrangement uses TRBV12-3 or TRBV12-4 and TRBJ2-5; 8 positions match TRBD1. The CDR3 runs to 15 residues. V gave up 6 bases and J gave up 2 bases; unmatched junction bases: 8. CDR3 residues: CASSHRYRGQETQYF. DNA for the CDR3: TGTGCCAGCAGCCACCGCTACAGGGGGCAAGAGACCCAGTACTTC.

This chain links TRBV12-3 or TRBV12-4 with TRBJ2-5; D might be TRBD2 (6 bases). The CDR3 covers 13 residues. Trimming cost V 5 bases and J 5 bases, with 12 bases left between them. The CDR3 loop reads CASSKAGWETQYF. The CDR3 DNA sequence: TGTGCCAGCAGTAAGGCGGGGTGGGAGACCCAGTACTTC.

The chain is built from TRBV15 and TRBJ2-3; D remains unclear. The V end was cut by 1 base, the J end by 4 bases, with 12 bases between. The germline gives CDR1 LNHNV, CDR2 YYDKDF (reference sequence). The CDR3 runs 15 residues. The CDR3 spells CATSRAPGEADTQYF. CDR3 DNA sequence: TGTGCCACCAGCAGAGCGCCAGGTGAGGCAGATACGCAGTATTTT.